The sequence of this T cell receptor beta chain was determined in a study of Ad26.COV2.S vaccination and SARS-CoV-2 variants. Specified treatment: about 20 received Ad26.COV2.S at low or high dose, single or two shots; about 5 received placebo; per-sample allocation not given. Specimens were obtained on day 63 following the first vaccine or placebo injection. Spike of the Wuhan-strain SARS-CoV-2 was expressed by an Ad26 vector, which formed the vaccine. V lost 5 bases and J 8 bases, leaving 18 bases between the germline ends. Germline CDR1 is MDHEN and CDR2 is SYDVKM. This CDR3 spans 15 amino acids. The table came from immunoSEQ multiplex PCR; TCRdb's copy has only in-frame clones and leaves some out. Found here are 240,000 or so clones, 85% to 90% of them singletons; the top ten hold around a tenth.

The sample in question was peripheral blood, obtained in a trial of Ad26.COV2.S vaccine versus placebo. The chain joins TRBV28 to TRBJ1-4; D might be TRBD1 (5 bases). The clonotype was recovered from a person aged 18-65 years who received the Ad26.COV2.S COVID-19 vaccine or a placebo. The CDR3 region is CASSPSGGRNEKLFF. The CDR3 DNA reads TGTGCCAGCAGTCCCTCCGGGGGTCGGAACGAAAAACTGTTTTTT.